One and the same sample provided the 3 T cell receptor beta chains below, sequenced in a study of blood T cell repertoires in COVID-19. Clones were sequenced by immunoSEQ multiplex PCR, and TCRdb holds only the in-frame ones, with some missing. The table includes tens of thousands of clones, roughly 90% detected once. The sequenced material came from peripheral blood. Every receptor here comes from a man between 65 and 85 years old with active or convalescent COVID-19.

This chain joins TRBV6-5 and TRBJ2-6; D call uncertain. Per germline, CDR1 MNHEY and CDR2 SVGAGI. Between the trimmed V and J ends, which lost 8 bases and 1 base, there was a span of 9 bases. CDR3 length: 14 residues. In nucleotides, the CDR3 is TGTGCCAGCCATCTAGAATCTGGGGCCAACGTCCTGACTTTC. Amino acids: CASHLESGANVLTF.

The chain combines TRBV19 with TRBJ2-3, with TRBD2 matching over 12 bases. The CDR3 has 16 amino acids. V lost 4 bases to trimming and J lost 1 base; unmatched junction nucleotides: 3. CDR1 LNHDA and CDR2 SQIVND come from the germline V gene (reference sequence). CDR3 bases: TGTGCCAGTAGTAGAGGACTAGCGGGGCGCACAGATACGCAGTATTTT. It codes for CASSRGLAGRTDTQYF.

This chain joins TRBV10-3 and TRBJ1-5; TRBD1 aligns across 7 bases. With 1 base clipped from V and 5 bases from J, the junction kept 8 bases outside the gene matches. The germline gives CDR1 ENHRY, CDR2 SYGVKD. The length of the CDR3 is 16 residues. CDR3 nucleotides: TGTGCCATCAGTGAGTGGAGACAGGGCGGAGATCAGCCCCAGCATTTT. It codes for CAISEWRQGGDQPQHF.